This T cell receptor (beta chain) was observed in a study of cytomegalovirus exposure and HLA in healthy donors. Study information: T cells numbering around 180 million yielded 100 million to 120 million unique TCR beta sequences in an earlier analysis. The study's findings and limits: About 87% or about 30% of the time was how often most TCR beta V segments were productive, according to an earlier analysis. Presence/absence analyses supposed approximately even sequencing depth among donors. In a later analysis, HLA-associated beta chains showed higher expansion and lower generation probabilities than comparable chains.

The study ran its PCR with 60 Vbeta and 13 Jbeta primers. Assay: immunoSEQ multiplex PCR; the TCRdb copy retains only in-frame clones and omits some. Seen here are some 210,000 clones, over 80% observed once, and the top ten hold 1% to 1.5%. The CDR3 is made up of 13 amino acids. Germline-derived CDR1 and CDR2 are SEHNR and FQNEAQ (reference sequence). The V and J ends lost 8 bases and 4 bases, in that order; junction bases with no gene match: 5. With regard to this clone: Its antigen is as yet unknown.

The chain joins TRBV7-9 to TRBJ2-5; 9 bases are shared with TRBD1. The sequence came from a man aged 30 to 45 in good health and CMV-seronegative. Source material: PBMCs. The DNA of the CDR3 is TGTGCCAGCCGTACAGGGGGCCTAGAGACCCAGTACTTC. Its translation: CASRTGGLETQYF.